This entry describes one T cell receptor (beta chain). The clone's antigen remains unknown. One base away there is no much larger clone; base qualities are not given. TCR CDR3 regions were amplified from genomic DNA by multiplex PCR using the deep immunoSEQ assay. Extracted genomic DNA from each cell subset was distributed evenly across all wells of several immunoSEQ 96-well plates, and each plate was treated as a replicate. For sorted subsets, about 200 ng genomic DNA, equal to 30,000 to 35,000 T cell genomes, was loaded into each replicate PCR. Purified libraries were quantified with a Qubit 3.0 fluorometer, sized on a Bioanalyzer 2100, and re-quantified with the KAPA Library Quantification kit. A separate single-read 150-cycle Illumina NextSeq 550 flow cell was used to sequence each immunoSEQ 96-well plate. Concerning the study's data processing: Because only junctional sequences without quality scores were contained in the immunoSEQ output, filtering matching that applied to full-length reads could not be performed. To assign V/J genes and CDR3, sequences were annotated against IMGT germline references using PyIR, a Python wrapper for IgBLAST v1.9. Reads with weak V/J assignments (E-value above 1e-6), missing CDR3, stop codons, out-of-frame junctions, or ambiguous translated residues were removed. A V3J clonotype was defined by an identical inferred V gene, J gene, and CDR3 amino acid sequence. Percentage overlap between repertoires was computed as shared unique clonotypes divided by the size of the smaller repertoire. Three approaches were used to assess repertoire richness: RTK rarefaction, the Chao1 estimator, and Recon v2.1 estimates of unobserved clonotypes. Generation probabilities were computed with OLGA for all TCRbeta clonotypes obtained by the gDNA method from a few donors. TCRdb provides this immuneACCESS table in a form limited to in-frame rearrangements. Some clones are lacking; in checked studies, under half of them reflect an unresolved V gene, and why the rest are absent is not known. Clonal size and the V and J genes are those of that table, whereas D and trimming came from the DNA. The sample table holds hundreds of thousands of clones, of which 98% were seen once. The biggest ten clones account for more than 0.3% of the sample.

This sample is part of a study of shared clonotypes between healthy human individuals (dated by TCRdb to the early 2020s). With respect to the entire study: A couple of women and a few men aged 18 to 49 years were included in the cohort. For each donor, CD4 naive and CD4 memory were each run on three plates, CD8 naive on two plates, and CD8 memory on one plate. The study deeply sequenced blood TCR repertoires of about five healthy adults to estimate repertoire size and the extent of clonotype sharing between individuals. To increase sequencing depth and limit assay-specific biases, TCR repertoire library preparation and sequencing were carried out by different laboratories using diverse techniques. Per donor, leukapheresis produced somewhere between about 0.8 and 9 billion PBMCs. Findings and caveats that apply to the study as a whole: Clonotypes shared by all four sorted-subset donors showed higher generation probabilities than non-shared clonotypes. Estimated clonotype richness was generally larger for naive than for memory subsets. Sampling was restricted to blood, and TCR repertoires in tissue are likely to differ from TCR repertoires in blood. Pairwise subsampling led to the expectation that sequencing depth would affect the degree of clonotype sharing among donors. About 4.5% of naive CD4, around 3.6% of naive CD8, around 2.3% of memory CD4, and 0.4% of memory CD8 clonotypes were shared across several donors. Incomplete sequencing was indicated by rarefaction of sorted-subset datasets, despite the large sequencing depth. The genetic and exposure-history diversity represented was limited by the small number of donors.

There are 13 amino acids in the CDR3, from cysteine to phenylalanine inclusive. The read is trimmed to its CDR3 DNA, 39 bases read in frame from base 1. From a lookup of the germline V gene, CDR1 and CDR2 are SGDLS and YYNGEE. V is pared back by 2 bases and J by 3 bases, with 6 bases lying between the germline termini. For the CD8 naive samples, CD45RO-negative cells were positively selected for CCR7, yielding a CD45RA+CCR7+ population from which TemRA cells were excluded. Donors were healthy HIV-negative adults with no recently reported acute infections or vaccinations. Every donor was a Caucasian adult residing in Nashville, Tennessee, USA. After blood collection by leukapheresis, PBMCs were isolated using Ficoll-Histopaque density gradient centrifugation and then cryopreserved in the vapor phase of liquid nitrogen. Analytical flow cytometry was used to check the purity and quantity of each magnetically sorted T cell population. Genomic DNA was isolated from each sorted fraction and quantified by UV absorbance on a Nanodrop 2000c.

The chain was built from TRBV9 and TRBJ1-5; no D gene can be assigned with confidence. Sample: naive CD8+ T cells sorted from blood. Reading the label with the study, this specimen's cell subset or site is: CD45RA+CCR7+. This sequence was found in a man aged 25-40 years in good health. The sequenced DNA is TGTGCCAGCAGCGTCGGGCACAATCAGCCCCAGCATTTT. This translates into CASSVGHNQPQHF.